This T cell receptor beta chain was recovered during a study of blood T cell repertoires in COVID-19. Study context: Both acute and convalescent COVID-19 samples were obtained from the United States, Italy and Spain.

Sequenced by immunoSEQ multiplex PCR; TCRdb stores in-frame clones only, minus some. The data contain more than 250,000 clones, 80% to 90% of them singletons. Cohort 3 recovered donors had two negative PCRs, clearance, or symptom resolution. The CDR3 extends over 13 amino acids. V shed 5 bases and J shed 4 bases, with 9 bases lying between them. Looked up from germline, CDR1 is LGHNT and CDR2 is FRNRAP. The chain recombines TRBV12-5 with TRBJ1-5; D is unresolved. Sequenced sample: PBMCs or T cells enriched from blood (not recorded which). This clonotype originated in a man younger than 45 who had recovered from COVID-19. This chain's CDR3 is CASGQEPNQPQHF. Here the CDR3 DNA reads TGTGCTAGTGGTCAAGAGCCTAATCAGCCCCAGCATTTT.